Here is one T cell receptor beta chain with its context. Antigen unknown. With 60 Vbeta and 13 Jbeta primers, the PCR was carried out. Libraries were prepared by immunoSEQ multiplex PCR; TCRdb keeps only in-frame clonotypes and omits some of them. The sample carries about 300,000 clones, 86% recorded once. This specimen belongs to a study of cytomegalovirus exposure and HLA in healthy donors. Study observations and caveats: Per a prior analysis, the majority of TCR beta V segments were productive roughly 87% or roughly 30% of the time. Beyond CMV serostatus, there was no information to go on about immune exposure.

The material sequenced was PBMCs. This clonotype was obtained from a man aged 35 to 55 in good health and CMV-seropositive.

CDR3 amino acids: CASSALSPGGTGELFF. CDR3 DNA: TGTGCCAGCAGTGCCCTCTCCCCGGGGGGCACCGGGGAGCTGTTTTTT. The chain employs TRBV7-9 and TRBJ2-2, with TRBD2 matching over 7 bases. The CDR3 is made up of 16 amino acids. The V gene end was trimmed by 6 bases and the J gene end by 4 bases; junction bases not matched to a gene: 11. Per germline, CDR1 SEHNR and CDR2 FQNEAQ (reference sequence).